This T cell receptor (beta chain) derives from a study of blood T cell repertoires in COVID-19. The J segment lost 6 bases and the V segment lost 4 bases, leaving 10 bases of the junction unmatched. Germline V gene sequence: CDR1 LGHNT, CDR2 FRNRAP. The CDR3 spans 16 residues. TCRdb's table, derived via immunoSEQ multiplex PCR, lists solely in-frame clones and lacks some. The sample consists of approximately 150,000 clones, approximately 85% of them appearing once. This sequence originates from a woman aged 45-65 years with acute COVID-19. This chain uses TRBV12-5 with TRBJ1-5; 9 bases agree with TRBD1. Sequencing was performed on PBMCs or T cells enriched from blood (not recorded which). CDR3 bases: TGTGCTAGTGGTTCTGATACAGGGGGCGGTGGTCAGCCCCAGCATTTT. This gives the protein CASGSDTGGGGQPQHF. Based on the CDR3 plus reference TRBV12-5 and TRBJ1-5, the full variable domain is DARVTQTPRHKVTEMGQEVTMRCQPILGHNTVFWYRQTMMQGLELLAYFRNRAPLDDSGMPKDRFSAEMPDATLATLKIQPSEPRDSAVYFCASGSDTGGGGQPQHFGDGTRLSIL.